This TCR beta chain was sequenced during a study of response to subunit inactivated influenza vaccine. Study conclusions and caveats: It was suggested by the authors that few new T cells are recruited by each seasonal influenza vaccination.

This clonotype was seen a handful of times. Its specificity is not known. TCRdb reprocessed the RT-PCR reads with MiXCR, giving one entry per CDR3 protein. The sample includes some 640,000 distinct CDR3 sequences, approximately 15% of them seen just once. Trimming left V 0 bases short and J 9 bases short, with 9 bases between. CDR1 and CDR2 (germline): MNHEY, SVGAGI. The CDR3 sequence is 14 residues long. The clonotype comes from a man aged 45-65 years who received an inactivated influenza vaccine. V gene TRBV6-5 combines with J gene TRBJ1-6, with D unclear. Sequences were derived from PBMCs from blood, sampled less than 15 days before vaccination. CDR3 sequence reads: CASSYSNVGSPLHF. In DNA form, the CDR3 reads TGTGCCAGCAGTTACTCGAACGTGGGTTCACCCCTCCACTTT.